This TCR beta chain was retrieved from a study of cytomegalovirus exposure and HLA in healthy donors. Study in general: Earlier sequencing of 150 million to 200 million T cells yielded 90 million to 140 million unique TCR beta sequences. The Caucasian-associated ancestry cluster contained 81% of the approximately 410 genotyped donors.

A note on this clone: Its specificity is not known.

The study, taken as a whole, reports: There were reportedly fewer N-insertions in an Asian-associated ancestry cluster than the approximately 670-donor mean, in a later analysis. Confirmation in vitro established that a few CMV-associated chains were specific for CMV antigens.

The CDR3 spans 20 residues. Both 60 Vbeta primers and 13 Jbeta primers went into the PCR. Only in-frame clones appear in the TCRdb table, and some are missing; sequencing was by immunoSEQ multiplex PCR. This table holds about 140,000 clones, around 79% found once. The source is a woman aged 45 to 65 in good health and CMV-seropositive. The V and J genes are TRBV21-1 and TRBJ2-3; TRBD2, the table's D call, was not compared with the DNA. TRBV21-1 is given as a pseudogene. Sequencing was done on a sample of PBMCs. CDR3 residues: CASSKRTILAGGLSTDTQYF. In DNA form, the CDR3 reads TGTGCCAGCAGCAAAAGGACCATACTAGCGGGGGGCCTTAGCACAGATACGCAGTATTTT.